The 6 T cell receptor beta chains given below trace back to one sample, sequenced in a study of response to subunit inactivated influenza vaccine. In TCRdb, the RT-PCR reads were re-called with MiXCR into one record per CDR3 protein. The repertoire holds hundreds of thousands of distinct CDR3 sequences, approximately 14% seen once, with less than 8.5% in the top ten. Sequences were derived from PBMCs from blood, sampled less than 15 days before vaccination. The receptors stem from a man aged 45 to 65 who received an inactivated influenza vaccine.

This clonotype was detected only a few times. J is TRBJ2-4 and V is TRBV2; D remains unclear. Germline V gene lookup returns CDR1 SNHLY and CDR2 FYNNEI. Deletions cut 5 bases from V and 5 bases from J, with 4 bases between. This CDR3 comprises 11 residues. The CDR3 here is CASSYQNIQYF. The CDR3 nucleotides are TGTGCCAGCAGTTATCAAAACATTCAGTACTTC. Complete variable domain (other parts from reference TRBV2 and TRBJ2-4): EPEVTQTPSHQVTQMGQEVILRCVPISNHLYFYWYRQILGQKVEFLVSFYNNEISEKSEIFDDQFSVERPDGSNFTLKIRSTKLEDSAMYFCASSYQNIQYFGAGTRLSVL.

This clonotype was counted a few times. This rearrangement joins TRBV5-6 to TRBJ2-1, with 8 bases fitting TRBD1. The CDR3 loop spans 15 amino acids. With 1 base clipped from V and 4 bases from J, the junction kept 4 bases outside the gene matches. The germline gives CDR1 SGHDT, CDR2 YYEEEE. This CDR3 is CASSLLRDRYNEQFF. The CDR3 DNA sequence: TGTGCCAGCAGCTTGCTCCGGGACAGGTACAATGAGCAGTTCTTC.

This clonotype has only a few counts. The CDR3 DNA is TGTGCCAGCAGTTACTCCTCCGGCGCCACGACTGCGGAGACCCAGTACTTC. It specifies CASSYSSGATTAETQYF. J is TRBJ2-5 and V is TRBV6-5; the D is unclear. Trimming left V 0 bases short and J 5 bases short, with 19 bases between. Germline V gives CDR1 MNHEY, CDR2 SVGAGI. CDR3 size: 17 residues.

This chain uses TRBV18 with TRBJ2-1; 12 bases are a match to TRBD2. V was clipped by 3 bases and J by 6 bases; unmatched bases: 6. The CDR3 has 16 residues. The germline V gene encodes CDR1 KGHSH and CDR2 LQKENI. In nucleotides, the CDR3 is TGTGCCAGCTCACCTCGGACTAGCGGGATTGCCAATGAGCAGTTCTTC. It translates to CASSPRTSGIANEQFF.

This clonotype was recorded a few times. The chain is built from TRBV7-8 and TRBJ2-7; possible D gene TRBD2, 6 bases. V was clipped by 2 bases and J by 5 bases, with 10 bases between them. Looked up from germline, CDR1 is SGHVS and CDR2 is FQNEAQ. The CDR3 has 13 amino acids. The CDR3 here is CASSLPGLNEQYF. CDR3 in DNA: TGTGCCAGCAGCTTACCGGGACTCAACGAGCAGTACTTC.

The chain recombines TRBV6-2 or TRBV6-3 with TRBJ2-1; TRBD1 agrees at 7 bases. Trimming took 3 bases from V and 0 from J; bases not matched to a gene: 8. The CDR3 covers 17 residues. Germline V gene data show CDR1 as MNHEY and CDR2 as SVGEGT. CDR3 sequence reads: CASSYYRGRSSYNEQFF. CDR3 coding DNA: TGTGCCAGCAGTTATTACAGGGGCCGGAGCTCCTACAATGAGCAGTTCTTC.